Here is one T cell receptor (beta chain) with its context. Trimming cost V 2 bases and J 4 bases, with 11 bases left between them. The V gene's germline CDR1 is GTSNPN and CDR2 SVGIG (reference sequence). The CDR3 has 13 amino acids. Produced via immunoSEQ multiplex PCR; TCRdb's table is partial and in-frame only. The data hold 50,000 or so clones, with under 95% observed a single time. These data come from a study of T cell changes during pregnancy in multiple sclerosis. The J gene is TRBJ1-1, the V gene TRBV30, with a possible D match to TRBD1 (5 bases). This sample comprised CD4+ T cells from peripheral blood mononuclear cells, obtained after pregnancy. The sequence came from a female donor in good health, enrolled as a control in a pregnancy study. CDR3 nucleotides: TGTGCCTGGAGTCCGCAGGGTGGCACTGAAGCTTTCTTT. As protein: CAWSPQGGTEAFF.